This T cell receptor (beta chain) stems from a study of cytomegalovirus exposure and HLA in healthy donors. Study context: A prior analysis found fewer than 120 million unique TCR beta sequences from around 180 million T cells.

The PCR made use of 60 Vbeta and 13 Jbeta primers. Sequenced by immunoSEQ multiplex PCR; TCRdb stores in-frame clones only, minus some. The sample records around 110,000 clones, roughly four fifths being singletons. Study findings and constraints: Sequencing likely produced, as an artifact, a cluster of highly shared sequence variants. Relative to the approximately 700-donor mean, N-insertions were reportedly fewer in an Asian-associated ancestry cluster in a later analysis.

The germline CDR1 and CDR2 sequences are GTSNPN and SVGIG (reference sequence). The CDR3 has 14 residues. V gave up 2 bases and J gave up 6 bases; unmatched junction bases: 6. About this clone itself: What it binds is unknown.

This sequence joins TRBV30 and TRBJ1-5; 8 bases agree with TRBD1. The clonotype comes from a woman under 30 in good health and CMV-seronegative. Material: PBMCs. The CDR3 spells CAWSSAGGGQPQHF. DNA for the CDR3: TGTGCCTGGAGTAGCGCAGGGGGCGGTCAGCCCCAGCATTTT.